This TCR beta chain was found in a study of neurological immune-mediated disorders. Study-wide results and caveats: No CDR3 amino acid sequences were shared by expanded clones across subjects, suggesting private repertoires in all groups. The study found the most TCR clonal expansion in HTLV-1-associated myelopathy and the least in multiple sclerosis, below healthy controls.

The study used blood bank volunteers in Maryland, USA, as healthy controls. Only a few counts were recorded for this clonotype. The antigen is undetermined. Each TCR transcript was tagged with a 10-nucleotide random UMI during 5'RACE. TCRdb redid the calling of the 5' RACE reads with MiXCR, one entry per CDR3 protein. The sample lists 25,000 to 35,000 distinct CDR3 sequences, 9.5% to 15% seen once, with less than 9.5% in the top ten. The germline CDR1 and CDR2 sequences are GTSNPN and SVGIG (reference sequence). The CDR3 loop spans 14 amino acids. V shed 1 base, J shed 5 bases, and the junction held 4 bases outside the gene matches.

The receptor was isolated from a man aged 55 to 69 in good health. Sequencing input: PBMCs. This chain joins TRBV30 and TRBJ1-1; 10 bases match TRBD1. The CDR3 DNA is TGTGCCTGGAGTGAGGGACAGGGGTTGACTGAAGCTTTCTTT. It yields the protein CAWSEGQGLTEAFF. Full variable domain (outside the CDR3, taken from reference TRBV30 and TRBJ1-1): SQTIHQWPATLVQPVGSPLSLECTVEGTSNPNLYWYRQAAGRGLQLLFYSVGIGQISSEVPQNLSASRPQDRQFILSSKKLLLSDSGFYLCAWSEGQGLTEAFFGQGTRLTVV.